The rows below give T cell receptor beta chains drawn from one sample of a study of neurological immune-mediated disorders. TCRdb recomputed calls from the 5' RACE reads with MiXCR, one row per CDR3 protein. This table has 43,000 or so distinct CDR3 sequences, approximately 13% appearing once. Material: PBMCs. The source is a man under 40 in good health. Each CDR3 is given with its conserved first and last residue. A D gene is named only where the DNA matches it firmly. Where a row states a size, it is once, few, many or the class of an expanded clone; other rows omit it.

CDR3 DNA: TGCAGTGCTAGCAGGGGGCGAAGTGATGTGGAGACCCAGTACTTC; CDR3 protein: CSASRGRSDVETQYF; clone size: few; J gene: TRBJ2-5; D gene: TRBD1; V gene: TRBV20-1
CDR3 DNA: TGCAGTGCTGGCGACAGGGCCCGCTCCTATAATTCACCCCTCCACTTT; CDR3 protein: CSAGDRARSYNSPLHF; clone size: many; J gene: TRBJ1-6; D gene: TRBD1; V gene: TRBV20-1
CDR3 DNA: TGTGCCAGCAGCGAATCGAGCGGGACCTACGAGCAGTACTTC; CDR3 protein: CASSESSGTYEQYF; clone size: many; J gene: TRBJ2-7; D gene: TRBD2; V gene: TRBV7-6
CDR3 DNA: TGTGCCAGCAGCTTGCAGCATGGGGGAGGACAACCCCAGCATTTT; CDR3 protein: CASSLQHGGGQPQHF; clone size: once; J gene: TRBJ1-5; D gene: -; V gene: TRBV7-2
CDR3 DNA: TGTGCCAGCAGTTCGTCCCTTACGGGGGAGCAGTACTTC; CDR3 protein: CASSSSLTGEQYF; clone size: few; J gene: TRBJ2-7; D gene: -; V gene: TRBV12-3/TRBV12-4
CDR3 DNA: TGTGCCATCACCCCGGGGATTCCAGATACGCAGTATTTT; CDR3 protein: CAITPGIPDTQYF; clone size: many; J gene: TRBJ2-3; D gene: -; V gene: TRBV10-3
CDR3 DNA: TGCGCCAGCAGCCAAGCGGGACAGCTGAACACTGAAGCTTTCTTT; CDR3 protein: CASSQAGQLNTEAFF; clone size: many; J gene: TRBJ1-1; D gene: TRBD1; V gene: TRBV4-1
CDR3 DNA: TGTGCCAGCAGCTTAGATGGCGGAATGAACACTGAAGCTTTCTTT; CDR3 protein: CASSLDGGMNTEAFF; clone size: many; J gene: TRBJ1-1; D gene: -; V gene: TRBV11-2
CDR3 DNA: TGTGCCAGCAGTGGAGTAGATGGCGGGGAGCTGTTTTTT; CDR3 protein: CASSGVDGGELFF; clone size: -; J gene: TRBJ2-2; D gene: -; V gene: TRBV2
CDR3 DNA: TGTGCCACCAGTGGAGGGGTCAGCTCCTACAATGAGCAGTTCTTC; CDR3 protein: CATSGGVSSYNEQFF; clone size: -; J gene: TRBJ2-1; D gene: -; V gene: TRBV24-1
CDR3 DNA: TGCAGTGCCCTCCAGCGGGAGAGCACAGATACGCAGTATTTT; CDR3 protein: CSALQRESTDTQYF; clone size: many; J gene: TRBJ2-3; D gene: TRBD2; V gene: TRBV20-1
CDR3 DNA: TGCAGTGCTAGTGAGACAGGGAACACTGAAGCTTTCTTT; CDR3 protein: CSASETGNTEAFF; clone size: many; J gene: TRBJ1-1; D gene: -; V gene: TRBV20-1
CDR3 DNA: TGTGCCAGCAGTGAAGGTAGCGGGAGCACAGATACGCAGTATTTT; CDR3 protein: CASSEGSGSTDTQYF; clone size: many; J gene: TRBJ2-3; D gene: TRBD2; V gene: TRBV6-4
CDR3 DNA: TGTGCCAGCAGTACGGACAGCCGCAATGAGCAGTTCTTC; CDR3 protein: CASSTDSRNEQFF; clone size: many; J gene: TRBJ2-1; D gene: -; V gene: TRBV6-5
CDR3 DNA: TGCAGCGTCTCCCCGTCCAGGGGGCGAGGCCACACTGAAGCTTTCTTT; CDR3 protein: CSVSPSRGRGHTEAFF; clone size: many; J gene: TRBJ1-1; D gene: TRBD1; V gene: TRBV29-1
CDR3 DNA: TGTGCCAGCAGACCCTCCCTAGCGGACTCCTACAATGAGCAGTTCTTC; CDR3 protein: CASRPSLADSYNEQFF; clone size: many; J gene: TRBJ2-1; D gene: TRBD2; V gene: TRBV7-2
CDR3 DNA: TGCGCCAGCGGTCGGGAGGGCCGTGAAAATGAGCAGTTCTTC; CDR3 protein: CASGREGRENEQFF; clone size: many; J gene: TRBJ2-1; D gene: TRBD2; V gene: TRBV5-1
CDR3 DNA: TGTGCCAGCAGTTTTTGGCAGGGGGAAAAACTGTTTTTT; CDR3 protein: CASSFWQGEKLFF; clone size: many; J gene: TRBJ1-4; D gene: -; V gene: TRBV28
CDR3 DNA: TGCAGTGCCCAAGACCTACTCTCTGGAAACACCATATATTTT; CDR3 protein: CSAQDLLSGNTIYF; clone size: many; J gene: TRBJ1-3; D gene: -; V gene: TRBV20-1
CDR3 DNA: TGTGCCAGCAGGAAGATTAGCGGGAGTGCGGATGAGCAGTTCTTC; CDR3 protein: CASRKISGSADEQFF; clone size: medium-sized; J gene: TRBJ2-1; D gene: TRBD2; V gene: TRBV28
CDR3 DNA: TGCAGTGCTTACGGCGGAACAGATACGCAGTATTTT; CDR3 protein: CSAYGGTDTQYF; clone size: few; J gene: TRBJ2-3; D gene: -; V gene: TRBV20-1
CDR3 DNA: TGTGCCAGCAGCTTGCGAGGGCAGAACATTCAGTACTTC; CDR3 protein: CASSLRGQNIQYF; clone size: many; J gene: TRBJ2-4; D gene: -; V gene: TRBV5-8
CDR3 DNA: TGTGCCAGCAGACTAGCGGGAGGGAACTACGAGCAGTACTTC; CDR3 protein: CASRLAGGNYEQYF; clone size: many; J gene: TRBJ2-7; D gene: TRBD2; V gene: TRBV25-1
CDR3 DNA: TGTGCCAGCACCCAGACTAGCGGTGAAGAGACCCAGTACTTC; CDR3 protein: CASTQTSGEETQYF; clone size: many; J gene: TRBJ2-5; D gene: TRBD2; V gene: TRBV28
CDR3 DNA: TGCAGTGCCAGCGCACGGACTAGCGGGAGAGGGTCCGGGGAGCTGTTTTTT; CDR3 protein: CSASARTSGRGSGELFF; clone size: many; J gene: TRBJ2-2; D gene: TRBD2; V gene: TRBV20-1
CDR3 DNA: TGTGCCAGCAGCTTAGTTGGCCTCAAGGTAGAAACTAGCACAGATACGCAGTATTTT; CDR3 protein: CASSLVGLKVETSTDTQYF; clone size: many; J gene: TRBJ2-3; D gene: -; V gene: TRBV11-2
CDR3 DNA: TGTGCCAGCAGCTCAAAACGAAGCACAGATACGCAGTATTTT; CDR3 protein: CASSSKRSTDTQYF; clone size: many; J gene: TRBJ2-3; D gene: -; V gene: TRBV5-5
CDR3 DNA: TGTGCCATCAGCCTACCGACGGGCGGAAACACCATATATTTT; CDR3 protein: CAISLPTGGNTIYF; clone size: many; J gene: TRBJ1-3; D gene: -; V gene: TRBV10-3
CDR3 DNA: TGTGCCAGCAGCTTGGCGCGTGGGTTGAATGAGCAGTTCTTC; CDR3 protein: CASSLARGLNEQFF; clone size: many; J gene: TRBJ2-1; D gene: -; V gene: TRBV7-9
CDR3 DNA: TGTGCCACCAGCAGAGATTTTGCCTACGAGCAGTACTTC; CDR3 protein: CATSRDFAYEQYF; clone size: many; J gene: TRBJ2-7; D gene: -; V gene: TRBV15
CDR3 DNA: TGTGCCAGCAGCCTAGTCCGCGGGGAGACCCAGTACTTC; CDR3 protein: CASSLVRGETQYF; clone size: many; J gene: TRBJ2-5; D gene: -; V gene: TRBV28
CDR3 DNA: TGTGCCAGCAGCTTAGCAAGGGGGCACGGCAACGAGCAGTACTTC; CDR3 protein: CASSLARGHGNEQYF; clone size: once; J gene: TRBJ2-7; D gene: TRBD1; V gene: TRBV7-6
CDR3 DNA: TGTGCCAGCAGTCGAGGGTACGAGCAGTACTTC; CDR3 protein: CASSRGYEQYF; clone size: many; J gene: TRBJ2-7; D gene: -; V gene: TRBV28
CDR3 DNA: TGCAGTGCGAGGGTAGTCGGTGAAGCTTTCTTT; CDR3 protein: CSARVVGEAFF; clone size: many; J gene: TRBJ1-1; D gene: -; V gene: TRBV20-1
CDR3 DNA: TGTGCCAGCATCACGGTAGTCTATGGCTACACCTTC; CDR3 protein: CASITVVYGYTF; clone size: many; J gene: TRBJ1-2; D gene: -; V gene: TRBV6-1
CDR3 DNA: TGTGCCACCAGTGCCCGACTCCCGGGGGCCGGGGAGCTGTTTTTT; CDR3 protein: CATSARLPGAGELFF; clone size: many; J gene: TRBJ2-2; D gene: -; V gene: TRBV24-1